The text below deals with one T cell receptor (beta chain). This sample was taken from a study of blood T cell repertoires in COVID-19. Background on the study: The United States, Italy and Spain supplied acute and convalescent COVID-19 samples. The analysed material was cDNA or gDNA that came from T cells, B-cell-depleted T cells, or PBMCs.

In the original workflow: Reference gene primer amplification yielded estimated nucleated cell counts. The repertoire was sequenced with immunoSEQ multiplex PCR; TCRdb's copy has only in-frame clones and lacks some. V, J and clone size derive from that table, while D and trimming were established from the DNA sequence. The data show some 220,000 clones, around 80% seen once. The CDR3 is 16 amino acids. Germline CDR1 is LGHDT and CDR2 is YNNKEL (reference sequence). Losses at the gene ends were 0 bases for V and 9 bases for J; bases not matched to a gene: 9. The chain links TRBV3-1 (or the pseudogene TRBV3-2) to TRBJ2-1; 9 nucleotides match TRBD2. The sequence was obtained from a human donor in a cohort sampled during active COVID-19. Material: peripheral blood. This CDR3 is CASSQDRLAGSREQFF. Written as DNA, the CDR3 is TGTGCCAGCAGCCAAGACCGGCTAGCGGGATCCCGTGAGCAGTTCTTC.